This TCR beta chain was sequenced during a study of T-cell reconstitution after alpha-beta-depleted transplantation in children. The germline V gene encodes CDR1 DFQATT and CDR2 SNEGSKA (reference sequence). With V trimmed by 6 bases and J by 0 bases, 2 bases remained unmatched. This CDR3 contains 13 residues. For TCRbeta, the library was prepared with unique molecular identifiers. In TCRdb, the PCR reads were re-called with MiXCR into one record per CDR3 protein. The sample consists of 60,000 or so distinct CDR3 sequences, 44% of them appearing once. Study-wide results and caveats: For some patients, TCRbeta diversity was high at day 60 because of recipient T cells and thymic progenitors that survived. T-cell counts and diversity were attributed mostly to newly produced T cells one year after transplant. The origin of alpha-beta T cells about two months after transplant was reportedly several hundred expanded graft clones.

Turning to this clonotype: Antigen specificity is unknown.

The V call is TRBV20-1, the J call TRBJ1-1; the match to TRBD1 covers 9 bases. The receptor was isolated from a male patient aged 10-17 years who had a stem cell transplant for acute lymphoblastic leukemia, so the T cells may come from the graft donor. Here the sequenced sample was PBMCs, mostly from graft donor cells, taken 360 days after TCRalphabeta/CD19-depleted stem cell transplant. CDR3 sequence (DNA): TGCAGTGCACAGGGGGCCATGAACACTGAAGCTTTCTTT. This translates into CSAQGAMNTEAFF.